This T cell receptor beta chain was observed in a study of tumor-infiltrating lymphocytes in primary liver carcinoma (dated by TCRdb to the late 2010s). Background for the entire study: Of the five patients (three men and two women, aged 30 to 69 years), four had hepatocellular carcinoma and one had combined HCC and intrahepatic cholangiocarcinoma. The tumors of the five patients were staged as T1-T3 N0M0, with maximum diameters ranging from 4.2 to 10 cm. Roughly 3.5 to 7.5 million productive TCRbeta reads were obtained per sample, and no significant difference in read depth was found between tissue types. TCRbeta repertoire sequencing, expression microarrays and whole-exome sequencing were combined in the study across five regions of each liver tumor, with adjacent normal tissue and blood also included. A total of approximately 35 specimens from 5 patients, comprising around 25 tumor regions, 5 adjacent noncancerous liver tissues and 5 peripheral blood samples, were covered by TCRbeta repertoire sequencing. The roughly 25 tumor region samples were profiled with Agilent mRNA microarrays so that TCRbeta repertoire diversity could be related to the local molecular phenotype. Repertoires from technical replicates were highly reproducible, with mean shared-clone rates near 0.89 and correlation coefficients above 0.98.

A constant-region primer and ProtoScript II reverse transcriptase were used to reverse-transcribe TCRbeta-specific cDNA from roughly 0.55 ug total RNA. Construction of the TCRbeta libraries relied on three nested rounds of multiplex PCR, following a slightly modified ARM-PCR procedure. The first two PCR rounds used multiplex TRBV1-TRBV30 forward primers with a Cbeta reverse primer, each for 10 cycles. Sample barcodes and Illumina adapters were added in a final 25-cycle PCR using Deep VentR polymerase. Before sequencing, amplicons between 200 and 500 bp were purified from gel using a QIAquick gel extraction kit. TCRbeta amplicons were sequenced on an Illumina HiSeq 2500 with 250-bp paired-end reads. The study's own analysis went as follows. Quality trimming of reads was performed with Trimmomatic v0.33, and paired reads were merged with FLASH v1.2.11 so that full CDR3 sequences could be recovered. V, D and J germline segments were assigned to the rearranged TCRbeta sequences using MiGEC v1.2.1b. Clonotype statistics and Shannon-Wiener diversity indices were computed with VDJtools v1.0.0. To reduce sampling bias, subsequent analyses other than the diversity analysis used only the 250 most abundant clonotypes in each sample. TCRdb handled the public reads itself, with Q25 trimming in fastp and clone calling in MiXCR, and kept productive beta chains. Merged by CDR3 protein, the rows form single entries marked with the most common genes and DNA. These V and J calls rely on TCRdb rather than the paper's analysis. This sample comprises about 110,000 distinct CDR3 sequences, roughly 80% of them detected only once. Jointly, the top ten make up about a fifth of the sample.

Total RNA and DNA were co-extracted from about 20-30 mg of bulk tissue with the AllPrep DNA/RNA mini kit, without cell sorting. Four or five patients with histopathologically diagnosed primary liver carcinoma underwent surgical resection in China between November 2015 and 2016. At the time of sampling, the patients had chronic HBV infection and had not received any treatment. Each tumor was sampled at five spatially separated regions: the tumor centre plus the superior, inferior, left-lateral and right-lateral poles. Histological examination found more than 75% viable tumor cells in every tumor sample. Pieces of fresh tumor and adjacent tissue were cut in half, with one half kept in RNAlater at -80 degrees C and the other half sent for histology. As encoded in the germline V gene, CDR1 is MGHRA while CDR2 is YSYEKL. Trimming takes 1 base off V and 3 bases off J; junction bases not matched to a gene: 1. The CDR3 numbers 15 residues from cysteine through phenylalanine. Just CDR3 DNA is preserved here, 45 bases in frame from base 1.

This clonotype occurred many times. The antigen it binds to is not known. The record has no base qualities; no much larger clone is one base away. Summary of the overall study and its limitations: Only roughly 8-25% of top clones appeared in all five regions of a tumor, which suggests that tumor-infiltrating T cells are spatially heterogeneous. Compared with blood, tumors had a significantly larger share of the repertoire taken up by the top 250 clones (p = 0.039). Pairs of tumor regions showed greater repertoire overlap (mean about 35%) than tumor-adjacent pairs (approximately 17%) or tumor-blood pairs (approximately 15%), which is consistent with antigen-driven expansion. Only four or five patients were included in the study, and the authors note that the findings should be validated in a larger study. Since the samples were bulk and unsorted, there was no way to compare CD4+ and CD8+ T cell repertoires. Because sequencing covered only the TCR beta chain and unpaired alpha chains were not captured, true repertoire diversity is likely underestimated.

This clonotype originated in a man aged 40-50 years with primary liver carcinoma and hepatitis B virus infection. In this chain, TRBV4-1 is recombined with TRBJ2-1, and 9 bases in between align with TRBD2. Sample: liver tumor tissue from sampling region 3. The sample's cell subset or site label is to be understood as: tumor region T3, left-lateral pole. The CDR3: CASSQALAGYNEQFF. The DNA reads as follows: TGCGCCAGCAGCCAAGCACTAGCGGGCTACAATGAGCAGTTCTTC.